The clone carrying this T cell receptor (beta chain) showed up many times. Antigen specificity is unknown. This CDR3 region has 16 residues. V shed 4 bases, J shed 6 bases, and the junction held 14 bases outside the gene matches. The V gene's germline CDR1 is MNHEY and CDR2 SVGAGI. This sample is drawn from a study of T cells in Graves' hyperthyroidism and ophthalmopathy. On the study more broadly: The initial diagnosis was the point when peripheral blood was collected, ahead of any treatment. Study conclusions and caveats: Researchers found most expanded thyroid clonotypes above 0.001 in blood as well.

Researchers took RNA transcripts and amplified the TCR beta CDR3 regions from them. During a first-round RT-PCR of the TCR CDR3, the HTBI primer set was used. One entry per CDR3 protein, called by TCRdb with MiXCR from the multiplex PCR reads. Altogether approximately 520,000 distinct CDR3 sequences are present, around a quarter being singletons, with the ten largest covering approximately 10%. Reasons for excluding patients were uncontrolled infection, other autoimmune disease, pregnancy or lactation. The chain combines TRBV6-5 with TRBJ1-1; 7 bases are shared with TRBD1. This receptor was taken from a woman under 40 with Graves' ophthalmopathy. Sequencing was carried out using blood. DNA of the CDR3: TGTGCCAGCAGTTCCCCCTACCGACAGGGCCCACCTGAAGCTTTCTTT. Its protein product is CASSSPYRQGPPEAFF.